Listed below are T cell receptor beta chains from one sample, sequenced in a study of shared clonotypes between healthy human individuals. Sequencing used immunoSEQ multiplex PCR; TCRdb keeps in-frame clones, though not all of them. The sample includes approximately 2.3 million clones, approximately 93% of them seen just once. Sequenced input: naive CD4+ T cells from PBMCs. The receptors here all came from a man aged 18-30 years in good health. Some clones in this sample may be carry-over from other donors' samples. Each CDR3 is given with its conserved first and last residue. D genes are given only for firm matches. Only some rows state a clone size, as once, few, many or a class for expanded clones.

d_gene,j_gene,v_gene,abundance,CDR3aa,CDR3nt
.,TRBJ2-1,TRBV6-5,.,CASSYSHEQFF,TGTGCCAGCAGTTACTCTCATGAGCAGTTCTTC
TRBD2,TRBJ2-7,TRBV9,.,CASSVGVTSGSWSYEQYF,TGTGCCAGCAGCGTAGGAGTAACTAGCGGGTCGTGGAGTTACGAGCAGTACTTC
.,TRBJ1-4,TRBV6-1,.,CASSEPSEGLLDEKLFF,TGTGCCAGCAGTGAACCCTCAGAGGGGCTCCTTGATGAAAAACTGTTTTTT
TRBD2,TRBJ2-5,TRBV30,once,CAWSVLAGETQYF,TGTGCCTGGAGTGTACTAGCGGGGGAGACCCAGTACTTC
.,TRBJ2-1,TRBV5-1,.,CASSALAEGEQFF,TGCGCCAGCAGCGCTTTAGCGGAGGGGGAGCAGTTCTTC
.,TRBJ2-7,TRBV27,once,CASSRTGTTYEQYF,TGTGCCAGCAGCCGGACCGGGACAACCTACGAGCAGTACTTC
.,TRBJ2-1,TRBV7-9,.,CASSLPMGNGFF,TGTGCCAGCAGCCTCCCCATGGGGAACGGGTTCTTC
TRBD2,TRBJ2-1,TRBV11-2,.,CASSLDPASGGYNEQFF,TGTGCCAGCAGCTTAGATCCGGCTAGCGGAGGCTACAATGAGCAGTTCTTC
TRBD1,TRBJ2-7,TRBV5-1,.,CASSTGTGGLEQYF,TGCGCCAGCAGCACCGGGACAGGGGGCTTAGAGCAGTACTTC
TRBD2,TRBJ2-3,TRBV7-2,.,CASRHPGLARTDTQYF,TGTGCCAGCAGACACCCGGGACTAGCTAGGACAGATACGCAGTATTTT
.,TRBJ2-2,TRBV19,.,CASSHRPGELFF,TGTGCCAGTAGTCATCGTCCCGGGGAGCTGTTTTTT
.,TRBJ2-3,TRBV7-2,.,CASSSRHDTQYF,TGTGCCAGCAGCTCCCGACATGATACGCAGTATTTT
.,TRBJ2-1,TRBV15,.,CATSRDLSDSYNEQFF,TGTGCCACCAGCAGAGATTTGTCTGACAGCTACAATGAGCAGTTCTTC
.,TRBJ2-5,TRBV29-1,once,CSVGPQYF,TGCAGCGTTGGCCCCCAGTACTTC
.,TRBJ1-4,TRBV6-1,.,CASSELGTAEKLFF,TGTGCCAGCAGTGAATTGGGAACGGCGGAAAAACTGTTTTTT
TRBD2,TRBJ2-2,TRBV11-2,.,CASSFFPGAGGFTGELFF,TGTGCCAGCAGCTTCTTCCCCGGGGCGGGAGGTTTCACCGGGGAGCTGTTTTTT
TRBD1,TRBJ1-1,TRBV7-9,.,CASSSTGVATEAFF,TGTGCCAGCAGCTCCACAGGGGTGGCCACTGAAGCTTTCTTT
TRBD1,TRBJ2-2,TRBV9,.,CASTPGGTGGRLETGELFF,TGTGCCAGCACCCCAGGGGGGACAGGGGGACGACTTGAGACCGGGGAGCTGTTTTTT
.,TRBJ2-3,TRBV5-1,.,CASSLDPLPDTQYF,TGCGCCAGCAGCTTGGATCCCTTGCCAGATACGCAGTATTTT
.,TRBJ2-7,TRBV14,.,CASSQGHSYEQYF,TGTGCCAGCAGCCAGGGACATTCCTACGAGCAGTACTTC
TRBD2,TRBJ2-2,TRBV6-5,.,CASSYSTSGSTGELFF,TGTGCCAGCAGTTACTCGACTAGCGGGAGCACCGGGGAGCTGTTTTTT
.,TRBJ2-7,TRBV7-3,.,CASSRDAAYEQYF,TGTGCCAGCAGCCGGGACGCAGCCTACGAGCAGTACTTC
.,TRBJ2-3,TRBV7-2,.,CASSKYRGPSGSVADTQYF,TGTGCCAGCAGTAAATACAGGGGGCCTAGCGGGAGTGTTGCAGATACGCAGTATTTT
.,TRBJ2-1,TRBV9,once,CASSPRGDGTDNEQFF,TGTGCCAGCAGCCCCCGAGGGGACGGCACGGACAATGAGCAGTTCTTC
.,TRBJ2-1,TRBV5-5,.,CASSLEHTLSYNEQFF,TGTGCCAGCAGCTTGGAACACACACTATCCTACAATGAGCAGTTCTTC
.,TRBJ2-1,TRBV7-3,.,CASSLTFYNEQFF,TGTGCCAGCAGCTTAACCTTCTACAATGAGCAGTTCTTC
TRBD1,TRBJ2-2,TRBV5-1,.,CASSPGTVPQAGELFF,TGCGCCAGCAGCCCGGGGACAGTCCCTCAGGCCGGGGAGCTGTTTTTT
.,TRBJ2-1,TRBV28,.,CASSPSGSGINEQFF,TGTGCCAGCAGTCCTAGTGGTAGCGGAATAAATGAGCAGTTCTTC
TRBD2,TRBJ2-1,TRBV10-3,once,CAISTGTSGGEQFF,TGTGCCATCAGTACCGGGACTAGCGGGGGTGAGCAGTTCTTC
TRBD2,TRBJ2-2,TRBV7-2,.,CASSPSGRNTGELFF,TGTGCCAGCAGCCCCAGCGGGAGGAACACCGGGGAGCTGTTTTTT
.,TRBJ1-2,TRBV6-4,.,CASSDGGIRVSISYCYGYTF,TGTGCCAGCAGTGACGGTGGGATCAGGGTCTCCATAAGTTATTGCTATGGCTACACCTTC
TRBD1,TRBJ2-7,TRBV11-2,.,CASSFSIRQGYEQYF,TGTGCCAGCAGCTTTTCGATTCGACAGGGCTACGAGCAGTACTTC
TRBD1,TRBJ1-5,TRBV28,few,CASSIPTGDNQPQHF,TGTGCCAGCAGTATCCCGACAGGGGACAATCAGCCCCAGCATTTT
TRBD1,TRBJ2-3,TRBV18,.,CASSPNRGDTQYF,TGTGCCAGCTCACCTAACAGGGGGGATACGCAGTATTTT
.,TRBJ1-1,TRBV28,.,CASSPAAGTRNTEAFF,TGTGCCAGCAGCCCCGCGGCCGGGACAAGGAACACTGAAGCTTTCTTT
.,TRBJ2-5,TRBV5-1,.,CASRNGQGETQYF,TGCGCCAGCAGGAACGGACAAGGGGAGACCCAGTACTTC
TRBD1,TRBJ1-6,TRBV30,once,CAWTMYWGQGGSPLHF,TGTGCCTGGACTATGTACTGGGGACAGGGTGGTTCACCCCTCCACTTT
TRBD2,TRBJ2-5,TRBV5-1,.,CASSLGLAGERETQYF,TGCGCCAGCAGCTTGGGACTAGCGGGAGAGAGGGAGACCCAGTACTTC
.,TRBJ2-1,TRBV27,.,CASSWGGSGNEQFF,TGTGCCAGCAGTTGGGGTGGTTCGGGCAATGAGCAGTTCTTC
.,TRBJ1-4,TRBV6-6,.,CASSRSGDREKLFF,TGTGCCAGCAGTCGCAGTGGGGATAGGGAAAAACTGTTTTTT
TRBD2,TRBJ2-6,TRBV5-4,.,CASNREDSGANVLTF,TGTGCCAGCAACCGGGAGGACTCTGGGGCCAACGTCCTGACTTTC
.,TRBJ2-7,TRBV6-5,.,CASSYRDGNYEQYF,TGTGCCAGCAGTTACCGGGACGGGAACTACGAGCAGTACTTC
.,TRBJ2-4,TRBV27,.,CASSRVTPTGVNIQYF,TGTGCCAGCAGCCGAGTTACTCCGACAGGAGTAAACATTCAGTACTTC
.,TRBJ1-1,TRBV5-1,.,CASSVDRPNTEAFF,TGCGCCAGCAGCGTCGACAGGCCGAACACTGAAGCTTTCTTT
.,TRBJ1-2,TRBV25-1,.,CASSEAFNYGYTF,TGTGCCAGCAGTGAGGCGTTTAACTATGGCTACACCTTC
.,TRBJ1-5,TRBV2,.,CATTGLLGNQPQHF,TGTGCCACGACAGGCCTACTAGGCAATCAGCCCCAGCATTTT
.,TRBJ1-5,TRBV4-1,.,CASSQYRGGALDQPQHF,TGCGCCAGCAGCCAATATCGGGGAGGGGCCCTCGATCAGCCCCAGCATTTT
TRBD2,TRBJ2-1,TRBV7-2,.,CASSLAWGLLAGGFVEQFF,TGTGCCAGCAGCTTAGCGTGGGGTTTGCTAGCGGGAGGATTCGTTGAGCAGTTCTTC
.,TRBJ1-4,TRBV5-4,.,CASSHWTAGREKLFF,TGTGCCAGCAGTCACTGGACAGCCGGGCGGGAAAAACTGTTTTTT
.,TRBJ1-5,TRBV28,.,CASSSSGRGGQPQHF,TGTGCCAGCAGTTCATCGGGGAGAGGTGGTCAGCCCCAGCATTTT
.,TRBJ1-1,TRBV7-3,.,CASSLTSENTEAFF,TGTGCCAGCAGCTTAACTTCGGAGAACACTGAAGCTTTCTTT
TRBD1,TRBJ2-7,TRBV28,once,CASSGWTGVYEQYF,TGTGCCAGCAGTGGATGGACAGGGGTGTACGAGCAGTACTTC